A selection of T cell receptor beta chains follows, all from one sample in a study of vaccination effects on CD4 cells after COVID-19. Profiling relied on immunoSEQ multiplex PCR, and the TCRdb table lists in-frame clones only, not all of them. This table holds 20,000 to 30,000 clones, about 70% found once. Their antigens remain unidentified. Sample: CD4+ T cells from PBMCs cultured with SARS-CoV-2 spike peptides, taken after COVID-19 vaccination. The receptor source for this set is a human donor who received a COVID-19 vaccine. CDR3s include the opening cysteine and the closing phenylalanine or tryptophan. A D gene is named only where the DNA matches it firmly. Clone size appears in some rows only: once, few, many, or a class for an expanded clone.

>.|TRBV12-5|TRBJ2-1|medium-sized
CASGPDNYNEQFF
TGTGCTAGTGGTCCCGACAATTACAATGAGCAGTTCTTC
>.|TRBV6-5|TRBJ2-2|medium-sized
CASSYRGPGTGELFF
TGTGCCAGCAGTTACCGCGGGCCAGGCACCGGGGAGCTGTTTTTT
>.|TRBV18|TRBJ1-4|.
CASSPVLGTATNEKLFF
TGTGCCAGCTCACCAGTCCTAGGGACGGCAACTAATGAAAAACTGTTTTTT
>TRBD1|TRBV3-1/TRBV3-2|TRBJ2-7|.
CASSQEGTGSYEQYF
TGTGCCAGCAGCCAAGAGGGGACAGGGTCCTACGAGCAGTACTTC
>.|TRBV14|TRBJ2-3|few
CASSQDHSGNTQYF
TGTGCCAGCAGCCAAGATCATTCGGGGAATACGCAGTATTTT
>.|TRBV3-1/TRBV3-2|TRBJ2-7|.
CASSQKPMSTYEQYF
TGTGCCAGCAGCCAAAAACCAATGAGCACCTACGAGCAGTACTTC
>TRBD1|TRBV19|TRBJ1-2|.
CASSIEDRGWGYTF
TGTGCCAGTAGTATCGAAGACAGGGGCTGGGGCTACACCTTC
>.|TRBV10-2|TRBJ2-7|few
CASSFQQETYEQYF
TGCGCCAGCAGTTTTCAACAGGAGACCTACGAGCAGTACTTC
>.|TRBV6-5|TRBJ1-4|.
CASSYRDRDEKLFF
TGTGCCAGCAGTTACAGGGATCGAGATGAAAAACTGTTTTTT
>TRBD1|TRBV6-1|TRBJ1-5|few
CASSVNRDRSNQPQHF
TGTGCCAGCAGTGTAAACCGGGACAGGTCTAATCAGCCCCAGCATTTT
>.|TRBV2|TRBJ2-7|.
CASITGPGVQYF
TGTGCCAGCATCACCGGGCCCGGCGTGCAGTACTTC
>.|TRBV5-5|TRBJ1-5|.
CASSFSQEFYSNQPQHF
TGTGCCAGCAGCTTTTCGCAGGAATTCTATAGCAATCAGCCCCAGCATTTT
>.|TRBV6-5|TRBJ1-2|once
CASSYSITNYGYTF
TGTGCCAGCAGTTACTCGATAACCAACTATGGCTACACCTTC
>.|TRBV5-8|TRBJ1-5|once
CASSDGQQRQPQHF
TGTGCCAGCAGCGATGGACAGCAGCGTCAGCCCCAGCATTTT
>.|TRBV9|TRBJ1-5|few
CASSVGTVGNQPQHF
TGTGCCAGCAGCGTAGGGACAGTGGGCAATCAGCCCCAGCATTTT
>.|TRBV3-1/TRBV3-2|TRBJ1-2|.
CASSPKDANYGYTF
TGTGCCAGCAGCCCAAAAGACGCTAACTATGGCTACACCTTC
>.|TRBV15|TRBJ2-1|.
CATSRDSVRAHEQFF
TGTGCCACCAGCAGAGATTCCGTTCGGGCGCATGAGCAGTTCTTC
>.|TRBV30|TRBJ2-5|few
CAPINQYF
TGTGCCCCTATTAACCAGTACTTC
>.|TRBV5-4|TRBJ2-1|once
CASSLRLVNEQFF
TGTGCCAGCAGCTTGAGGCTCGTCAATGAGCAGTTCTTC
>.|TRBV6-5|TRBJ1-2|.
CASRRVGGRYGYTF
TGTGCCAGCAGGCGCGTGGGGGGCAGGTATGGCTACACCTTC
>.|TRBV11-2|TRBJ1-1|.
CASSSIVNTEAFF
TGTGCCAGCAGCTCAATCGTGAACACTGAAGCTTTCTTT
>TRBD1|TRBV5-1|TRBJ2-3|.
CASSLRQGHQPTDTQYF
TGCGCCAGCAGCCTACGACAGGGACACCAACCCACAGATACGCAGTATTTT
>.|TRBV5-1|TRBJ2-3|.
CASSRGMARGRTDTQYF
TGCGCCAGCAGCCGAGGGATGGCACGAGGACGCACAGATACGCAGTATTTT
>TRBD2|TRBV10-3|TRBJ2-7|.
CAISGGVAGTYEQYF
TGTGCCATCAGTGGTGGGGTAGCGGGAACCTACGAGCAGTACTTC
>TRBD1|TRBV10-3|TRBJ1-2|.
CAISTGGSYYGYTF
TGTGCCATCAGTACAGGGGGCTCCTACTATGGCTACACCTTC
>.|TRBV6-5|TRBJ1-3|.
CASSYRFSGNTIYF
TGTGCCAGCAGTTACAGGTTCTCTGGAAACACCATATATTTT
>.|TRBV11-2|TRBJ2-7|.
CASSSATTRSSYEQYF
TGTGCCAGCAGCTCCGCAACCACACGGAGCTCCTACGAGCAGTACTTC
>.|TRBV25-1|TRBJ1-6|.
CASSDGQSSYNSPLHF
TGTGCCAGCAGTGACGGGCAGAGCTCCTATAATTCACCCCTCCACTTT
>.|TRBV12-3/TRBV12-4|TRBJ2-4|.
CASGSTRAGGYF
TGTGCCAGCGGGTCGACACGCGCTGGGGGGTACTTC
>.|TRBV6-5|TRBJ2-5|.
CASSYEGWETQYF
TGTGCCAGCAGTTACGAGGGTTGGGAGACCCAGTACTTC
>TRBD1|TRBV3-1/TRBV3-2|TRBJ1-4|.
CASSQDPHPGGDQGELFF
TGTGCCAGCAGCCAAGATCCTCACCCGGGCGGGGACCAGGGGGAACTGTTTTTT
>TRBD1|TRBV5-1|TRBJ2-2|.
CASSLLGQENTGELFF
TGCGCCAGCAGCTTGTTGGGACAGGAGAACACCGGGGAGCTGTTTTTT
>.|TRBV27|TRBJ1-2|.
CASSPSGGHYGYTF
TGTGCCAGCAGCCCCTCGGGGGGACACTATGGCTACACCTTC